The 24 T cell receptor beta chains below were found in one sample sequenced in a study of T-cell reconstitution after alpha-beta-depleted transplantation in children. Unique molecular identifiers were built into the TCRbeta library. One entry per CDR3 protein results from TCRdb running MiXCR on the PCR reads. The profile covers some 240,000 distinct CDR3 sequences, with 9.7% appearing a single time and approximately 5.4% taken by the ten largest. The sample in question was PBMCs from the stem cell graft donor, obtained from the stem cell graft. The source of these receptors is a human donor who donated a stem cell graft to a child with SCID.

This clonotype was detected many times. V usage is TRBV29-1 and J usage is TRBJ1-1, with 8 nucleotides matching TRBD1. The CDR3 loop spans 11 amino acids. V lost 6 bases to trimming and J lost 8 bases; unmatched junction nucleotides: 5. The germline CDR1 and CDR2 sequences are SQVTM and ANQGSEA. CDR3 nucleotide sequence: TGCAGCGTAGACAGGGGTCTAGAAGCTTTCTTT. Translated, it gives CSVDRGLEAFF.

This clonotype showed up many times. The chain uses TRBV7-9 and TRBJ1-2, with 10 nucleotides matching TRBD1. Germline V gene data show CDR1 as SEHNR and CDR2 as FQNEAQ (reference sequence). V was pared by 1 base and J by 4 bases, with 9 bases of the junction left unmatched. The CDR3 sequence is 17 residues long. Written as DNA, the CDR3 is TGTGCCAGCAGCTTAGGGGCTGGGACAGGGGCCCTCTATGGCTACACCTTC. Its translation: CASSLGAGTGALYGYTF.

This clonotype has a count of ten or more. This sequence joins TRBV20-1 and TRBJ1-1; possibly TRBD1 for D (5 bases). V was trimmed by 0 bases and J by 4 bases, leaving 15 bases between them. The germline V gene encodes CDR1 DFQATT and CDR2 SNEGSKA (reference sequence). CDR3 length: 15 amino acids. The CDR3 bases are TGCAGTGCTAGAGATCGAATCGGGGGAATCACTGAAGCTTTCTTT. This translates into CSARDRIGGITEAFF.

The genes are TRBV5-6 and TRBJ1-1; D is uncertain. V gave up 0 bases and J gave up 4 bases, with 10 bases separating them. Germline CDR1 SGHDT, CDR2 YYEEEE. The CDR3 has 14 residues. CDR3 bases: TGTGCCAGCAGCTTGGTTCAGGACCTCACTGAAGCTTTCTTT. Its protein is CASSLVQDLTEAFF.

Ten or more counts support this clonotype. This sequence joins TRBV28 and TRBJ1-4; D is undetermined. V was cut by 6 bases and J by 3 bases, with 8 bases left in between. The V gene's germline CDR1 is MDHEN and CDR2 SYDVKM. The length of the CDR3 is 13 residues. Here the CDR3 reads CASRGPPNEKLFF. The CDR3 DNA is TGTGCCAGCAGGGGTCCGCCTAATGAAAAACTGTTTTTT.

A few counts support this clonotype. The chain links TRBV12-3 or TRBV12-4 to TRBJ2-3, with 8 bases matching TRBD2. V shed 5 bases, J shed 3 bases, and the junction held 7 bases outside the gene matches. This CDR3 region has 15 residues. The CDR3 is CASSRRPGGTDTQYF. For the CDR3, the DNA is TGTGCCAGCAGTCGACGGCCGGGGGGGACAGATACGCAGTATTTT.

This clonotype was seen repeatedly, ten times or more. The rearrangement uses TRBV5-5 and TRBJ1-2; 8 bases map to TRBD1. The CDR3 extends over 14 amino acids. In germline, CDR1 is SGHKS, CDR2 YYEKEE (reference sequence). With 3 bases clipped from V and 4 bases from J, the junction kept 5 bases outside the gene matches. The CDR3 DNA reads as TGTGCCAGCAGCTCCGGACAGGGAGGCTATGGCTACACCTTC. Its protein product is CASSSGQGGYGYTF.

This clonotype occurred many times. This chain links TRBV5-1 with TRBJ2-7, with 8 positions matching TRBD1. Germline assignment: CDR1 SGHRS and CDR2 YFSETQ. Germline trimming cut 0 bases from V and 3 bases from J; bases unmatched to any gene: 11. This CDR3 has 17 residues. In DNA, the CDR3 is TGCGCCAGCAGCTTGGTACCCCCGGGACAGGCTAACTACGAGCAGTACTTC. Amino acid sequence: CASSLVPPGQANYEQYF. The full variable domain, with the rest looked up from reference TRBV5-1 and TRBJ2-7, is KAGVTQTPRYLIKTRGQQVTLSCSPISGHRSVSWYQQTPGQGLQFLFEYFSETQRNKGNFPGRFSGRQFSNSRSEMNVSTLELGDSALYLCASSLVPPGQANYEQYFGPGTRLTVT.

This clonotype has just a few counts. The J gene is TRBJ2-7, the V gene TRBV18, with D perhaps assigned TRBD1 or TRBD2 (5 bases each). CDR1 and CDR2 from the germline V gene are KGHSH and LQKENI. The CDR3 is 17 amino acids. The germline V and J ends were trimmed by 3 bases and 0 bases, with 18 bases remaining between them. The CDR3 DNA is TGTGCCAGCTCACCCCCCCAGGAGGCAGGGCACTCCTACGAGCAGTACTTC. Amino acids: CASSPPQEAGHSYEQYF.

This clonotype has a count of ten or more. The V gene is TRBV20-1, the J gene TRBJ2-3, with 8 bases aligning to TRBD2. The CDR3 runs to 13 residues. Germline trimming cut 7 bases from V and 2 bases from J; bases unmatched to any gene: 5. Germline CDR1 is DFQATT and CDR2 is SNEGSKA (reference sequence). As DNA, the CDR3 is TGCAGTGTCCTTAGCGGGGACACAGATACGCAGTATTTT. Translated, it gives CSVLSGDTDTQYF.

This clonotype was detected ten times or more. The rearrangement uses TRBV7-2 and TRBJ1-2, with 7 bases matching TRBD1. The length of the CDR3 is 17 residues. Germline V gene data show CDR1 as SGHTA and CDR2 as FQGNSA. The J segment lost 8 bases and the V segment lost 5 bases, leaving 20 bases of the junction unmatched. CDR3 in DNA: TGTGCCAGCAGCCCAGACAGGGCCTTTTTTATGTCGGGAGGCTACACCTTC. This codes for CASSPDRAFFMSGGYTF. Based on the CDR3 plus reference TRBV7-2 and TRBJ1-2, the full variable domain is GAGVSQSPSNKVTEKGKDVELRCDPISGHTALYWYRQSLGQGLEFLIYFQGNSAPDKSGLPSDRFSAERTGGSVSTLTIQRTQQEDSAVYLCASSPDRAFFMSGGYTFGSGTRLTVV.

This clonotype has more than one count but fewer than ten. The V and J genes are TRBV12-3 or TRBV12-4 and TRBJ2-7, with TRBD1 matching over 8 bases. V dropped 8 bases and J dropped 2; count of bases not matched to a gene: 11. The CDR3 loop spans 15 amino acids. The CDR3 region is CASRLNRDRTYEQYF. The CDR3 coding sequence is TGTGCCAGCCGATTAAACCGGGACAGGACCTACGAGCAGTACTTC.

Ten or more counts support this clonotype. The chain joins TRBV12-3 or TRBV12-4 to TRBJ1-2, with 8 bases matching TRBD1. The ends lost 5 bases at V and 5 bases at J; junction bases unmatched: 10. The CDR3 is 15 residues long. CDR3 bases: TGTGCCAGCAGTGGCCAGGACAGGGTTGGGTATGGCTACACCTTC. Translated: CASSGQDRVGYGYTF.

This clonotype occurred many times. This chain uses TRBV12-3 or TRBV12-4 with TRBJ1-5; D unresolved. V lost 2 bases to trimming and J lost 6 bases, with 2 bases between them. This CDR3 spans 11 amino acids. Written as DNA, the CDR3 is TGTGCCAGCAGTTTAAGTCAGCCCCAGCATTTT. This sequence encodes CASSLSQPQHF.

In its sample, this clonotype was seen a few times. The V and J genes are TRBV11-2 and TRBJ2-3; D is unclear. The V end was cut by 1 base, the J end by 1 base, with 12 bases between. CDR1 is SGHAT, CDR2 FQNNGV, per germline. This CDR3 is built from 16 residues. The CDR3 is CASSLGGYPRTDTQYF. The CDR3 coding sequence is TGTGCCAGCAGCTTAGGTGGCTATCCTCGCACAGATACGCAGTATTTT.

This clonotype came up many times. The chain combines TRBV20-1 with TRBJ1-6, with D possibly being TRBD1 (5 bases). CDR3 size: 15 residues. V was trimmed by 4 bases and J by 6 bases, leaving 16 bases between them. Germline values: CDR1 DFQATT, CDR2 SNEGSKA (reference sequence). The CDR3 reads CSATPRAPANSPLHF. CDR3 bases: TGCAGTGCTACCCCCAGGGCCCCAGCTAATTCACCCCTCCACTTT.

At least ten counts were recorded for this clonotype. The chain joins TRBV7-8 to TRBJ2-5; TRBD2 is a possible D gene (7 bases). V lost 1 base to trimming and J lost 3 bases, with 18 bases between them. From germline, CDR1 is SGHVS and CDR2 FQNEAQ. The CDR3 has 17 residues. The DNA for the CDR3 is TGTGCCAGCAGCTTAGAGCCGGGGGGCGCGATGAAAGAGACCCAGTACTTC. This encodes CASSLEPGGAMKETQYF.

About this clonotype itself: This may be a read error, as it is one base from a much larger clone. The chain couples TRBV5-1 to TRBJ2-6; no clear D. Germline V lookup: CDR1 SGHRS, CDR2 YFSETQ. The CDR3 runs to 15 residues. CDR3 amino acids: CGSSLENPGANVLTF. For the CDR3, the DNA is TGCGGCAGCAGCTTGGAGAACCCTGGGGCCAACGTCCTGACTTTC.

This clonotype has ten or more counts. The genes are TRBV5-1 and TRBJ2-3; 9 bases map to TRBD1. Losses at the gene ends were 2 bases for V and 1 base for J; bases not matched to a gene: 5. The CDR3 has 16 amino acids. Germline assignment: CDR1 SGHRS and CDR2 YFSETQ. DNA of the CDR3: TGCGCCAGCAGCTTAGGATGGACAGGGGGCACAGATACGCAGTATTTT. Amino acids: CASSLGWTGGTDTQYF. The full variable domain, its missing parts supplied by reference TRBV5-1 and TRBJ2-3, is KAGVTQTPRYLIKTRGQQVTLSCSPISGHRSVSWYQQTPGQGLQFLFEYFSETQRNKGNFPGRFSGRQFSNSRSEMNVSTLELGDSALYLCASSLGWTGGTDTQYFGPGTRLTVL.

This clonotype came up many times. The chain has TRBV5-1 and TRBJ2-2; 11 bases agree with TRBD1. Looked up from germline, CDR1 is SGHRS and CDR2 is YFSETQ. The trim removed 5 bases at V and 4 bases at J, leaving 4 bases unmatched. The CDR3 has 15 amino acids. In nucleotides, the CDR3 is TGCGCCAGCAGGATCGGGACAGGGGGCACCGGGGAGCTGTTTTTT. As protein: CASRIGTGGTGELFF.

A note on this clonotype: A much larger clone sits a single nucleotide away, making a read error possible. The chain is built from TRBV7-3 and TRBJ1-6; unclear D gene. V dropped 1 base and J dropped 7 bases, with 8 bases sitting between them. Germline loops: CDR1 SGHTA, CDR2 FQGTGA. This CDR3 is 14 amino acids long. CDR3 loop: CASSLIGNNSPLHF. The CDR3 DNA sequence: TGTGCCAGCAGCTTAATAGGGAACAATTCACCCCTCCACTTT.

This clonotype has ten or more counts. CDR3 sequence reads: CASSSSGPDTQYF. CDR3 sequence (DNA): TGCGCCAGCAGCTCTAGCGGTCCAGATACGCAGTATTTT. V and J are TRBV5-1 and TRBJ2-3, with TRBD2 matching 7 bases. V lost 3 bases to trimming and J lost 4 bases; unmatched junction nucleotides: 2. Per the germline V gene, CDR1 is SGHRS and CDR2 is YFSETQ. This CDR3 is built from 13 residues.

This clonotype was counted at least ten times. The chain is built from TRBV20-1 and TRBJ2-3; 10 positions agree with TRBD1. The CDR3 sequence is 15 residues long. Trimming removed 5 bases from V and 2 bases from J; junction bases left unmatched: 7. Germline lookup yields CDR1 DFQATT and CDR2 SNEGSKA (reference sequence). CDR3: CSAPRTGGLTDTQYF. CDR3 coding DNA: TGCAGTGCTCCTCGGACAGGGGGTCTCACAGATACGCAGTATTTT.

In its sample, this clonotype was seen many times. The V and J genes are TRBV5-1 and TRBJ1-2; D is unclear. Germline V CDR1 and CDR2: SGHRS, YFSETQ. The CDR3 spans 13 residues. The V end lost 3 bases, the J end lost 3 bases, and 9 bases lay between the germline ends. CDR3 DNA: TGCGCCAGCAGCTCCGGTGGGGACTATGGCTACACCTTC. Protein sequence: CASSSGGDYGYTF. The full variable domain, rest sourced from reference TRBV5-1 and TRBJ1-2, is KAGVTQTPRYLIKTRGQQVTLSCSPISGHRSVSWYQQTPGQGLQFLFEYFSETQRNKGNFPGRFSGRQFSNSRSEMNVSTLELGDSALYLCASSSGGDYGYTFGSGTRLTVV.